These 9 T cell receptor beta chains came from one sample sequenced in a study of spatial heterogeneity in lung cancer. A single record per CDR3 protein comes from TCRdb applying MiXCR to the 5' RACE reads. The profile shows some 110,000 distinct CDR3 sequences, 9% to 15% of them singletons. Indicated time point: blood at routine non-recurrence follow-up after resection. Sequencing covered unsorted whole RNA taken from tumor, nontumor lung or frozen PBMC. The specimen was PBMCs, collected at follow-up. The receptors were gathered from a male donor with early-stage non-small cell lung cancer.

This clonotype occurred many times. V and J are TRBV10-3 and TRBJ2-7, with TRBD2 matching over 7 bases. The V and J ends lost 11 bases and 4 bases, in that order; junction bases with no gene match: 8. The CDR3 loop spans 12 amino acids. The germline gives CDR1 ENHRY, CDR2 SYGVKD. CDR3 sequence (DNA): TGTGCCGCAAGGGGAGGGTTATACGAGCAGTACTTC. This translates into CAARGGLYEQYF.

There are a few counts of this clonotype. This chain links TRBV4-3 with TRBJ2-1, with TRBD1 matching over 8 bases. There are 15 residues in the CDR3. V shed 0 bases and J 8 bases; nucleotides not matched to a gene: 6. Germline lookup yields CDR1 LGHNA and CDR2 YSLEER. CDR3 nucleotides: TGCGCCAGCAGCCAAGATGGGAACAGGGGGGATGAGCAGTTCTTC. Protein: CASSQDGNRGDEQFF.

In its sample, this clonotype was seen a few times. In DNA, the CDR3 is TGTGCCAGCAGCTCACCTCCTCTCCACCAACCCACCTACGAGCAGTACTTC. Translated: CASSSPPLHQPTYEQYF. The V and J genes are TRBV7-9 and TRBJ2-7; unclear D gene. V lost 4 bases and J lost 2, with 21 bases in between. Germline-derived CDR1 and CDR2 are SEHNR and FQNEAQ (reference sequence). The CDR3 runs 17 residues.

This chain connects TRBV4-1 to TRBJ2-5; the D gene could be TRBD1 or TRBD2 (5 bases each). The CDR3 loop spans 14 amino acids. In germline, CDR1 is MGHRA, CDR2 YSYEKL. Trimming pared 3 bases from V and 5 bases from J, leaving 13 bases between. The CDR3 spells CASSQSGTGETQYF. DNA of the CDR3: TGCGCCAGCAGCCAGTCCGGGACGGGGGAGACCCAGTACTTC.

The CDR3 region is CASSQETGLKAGEQFF. The CDR3 coding sequence is TGCGCCAGCAGCCAAGAGACAGGCCTCAAAGCCGGTGAGCAGTTCTTC. The V call is TRBV4-1, the J call TRBJ2-1; D perhaps matches TRBD1 (6 bases). The V and J ends lost 0 bases and 9 bases respectively, with 18 bases between them. CDR1 MGHRA and CDR2 YSYEKL come from the germline V gene. The CDR3 is 16 residues long.

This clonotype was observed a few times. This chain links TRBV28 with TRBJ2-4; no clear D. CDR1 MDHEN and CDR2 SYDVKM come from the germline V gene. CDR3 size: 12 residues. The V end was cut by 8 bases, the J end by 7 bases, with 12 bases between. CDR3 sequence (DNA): TGTGCCAGCCCGGGTGAGGCGAACATTCAGTACTTC. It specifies CASPGEANIQYF.

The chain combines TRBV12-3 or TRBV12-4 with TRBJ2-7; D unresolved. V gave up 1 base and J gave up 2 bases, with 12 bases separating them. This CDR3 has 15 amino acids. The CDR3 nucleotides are TGTGCCAGCAGTTTAGTTCCTTCCTATACCTACGAGCAGTACTTC. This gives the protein CASSLVPSYTYEQYF.

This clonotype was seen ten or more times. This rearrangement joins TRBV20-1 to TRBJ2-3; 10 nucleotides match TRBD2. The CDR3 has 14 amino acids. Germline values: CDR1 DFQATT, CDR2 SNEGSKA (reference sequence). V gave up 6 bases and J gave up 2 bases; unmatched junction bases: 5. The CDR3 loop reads CSARTSGYTDTQYF. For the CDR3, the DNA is TGCAGTGCCAGGACTAGCGGCTACACAGATACGCAGTATTTT.

The CDR3 DNA reads TGTGCCAGCAGACACCGGGACAGGCCCTACAATGAGCAGTTCTTC. Its translation is CASRHRDRPYNEQFF. The J gene is TRBJ2-1, the V gene TRBV12-3 or TRBV12-4; 8 positions agree with TRBD1. The CDR3 has 15 amino acids. V lost 6 bases to trimming and J lost 2 bases; unmatched junction nucleotides: 6.